This T cell receptor beta chain was identified during a study of blood T cell repertoires in COVID-19. Study overall: COVID-19 samples from acute and convalescent phases originated in the United States, Italy and Spain. From T cells, B-cell-depleted T cells, or PBMCs came the material, which was cDNA or gDNA.

The CDR3 totals 14 residues. The germline gives CDR1 SGHNT, CDR2 YYREEE (reference sequence). V trimming: 2 bases; J trimming: 4 bases; junction bases outside the gene matches: 4. Authors' analysis steps: It was from reference gene primer amplification that nucleated cell counts were estimated. The repertoire was sequenced with immunoSEQ multiplex PCR; TCRdb's copy has only in-frame clones and lacks some. The V and J calls and the clone size are those of that table, but D and trimming were determined from the DNA. The profile covers about 110,000 clones, with less than 75% appearing a single time and about 2% taken by the ten largest.

The source material was peripheral blood. V and J are TRBV5-4 and TRBJ2-5, with 8 bases fitting TRBD1. This TCR was sampled from a middle-aged woman with acute or convalescent COVID-19. The CDR3 bases are TGTGCCAGCAGCTTAGACAGGGGAGGAGAGACCCAGTACTTC. Translation: CASSLDRGGETQYF. The full variable domain, completed using reference TRBV5-4 and TRBJ2-5, is ETGVTQSPTHLIKTRGQQVTLRCSSQSGHNTVSWYQQALGQGPQFIFQYYREEENGRGNFPPRFSGLQFPNYSSELNVNALELDDSALYLCASSLDRGGETQYFGPGTRLLVL.